Listed here are 29 T cell receptor beta chains from one sample, sequenced in a study of cytomegalovirus exposure and HLA in healthy donors. Vbeta (60) and Jbeta (13) primers were used in the PCR. Clones were sequenced by immunoSEQ multiplex PCR, and TCRdb holds only the in-frame ones, with some missing. The sample consists of under 200,000 clones, 70% to 80% of them appearing once. The sample comprised PBMCs. Every receptor here comes from a man aged 25 to 40 in good health and CMV-seropositive.

The rearrangement joins TRBV5-1 to TRBJ2-5; no clear D. The CDR3 totals 14 residues. Deletions cut 1 base from V and 2 bases from J, with 9 bases between. CDR1 and CDR2 from the germline V gene are SGHRS and YFSETQ. The CDR3 protein is CASSLIYQQETQYF. Here the CDR3 DNA reads TGCGCCAGCAGCTTGATCTACCAACAAGAGACCCAGTACTTC.

This clone appeared a few times. This chain links TRBV5-4 with TRBJ2-5; tentative D call: TRBD1 (6 bases). The germline V and J ends were trimmed by 7 bases and 5 bases, with 18 bases remaining between them. The CDR3 is 14 amino acids. Germline assignment: CDR1 SGHNT and CDR2 YYREEE (reference sequence). The CDR3 nucleotides read TGTGCCAGCGGTCATAACTGGGGGCCCGAGACCCAGTACTTC. Protein product: CASGHNWGPETQYF.

The chain is built from TRBV13 and TRBJ2-3, with TRBD2 identical over 9 bases. Trimming cost V 5 bases and J 2 bases; bases outside gene matches: 5. The CDR3 totals 15 residues. The germline CDR1 and CDR2 sequences are PRHDT and FYEKMQ (reference sequence). CDR3 in DNA: TGTGCCAGCAGCAATCTAGCGGGATCCACAGATACGCAGTATTTT. Protein product: CASSNLAGSTDTQYF.

The chain recombines TRBV29-1 with TRBJ2-7; 8 nucleotides line up with TRBD1. This CDR3 is built from 12 residues. J lost 5 bases, V lost 5 bases, and 5 bases had no gene match. Germline CDR1 and CDR2: SQVTM and ANQGSEA. This chain's CDR3 is CSVLQGAHEQYF. DNA of the CDR3: TGCAGCGTTCTGCAGGGGGCCCACGAGCAGTACTTC.

V is TRBV4-1 and J is TRBJ2-7; D is unresolved. The CDR3 length is 14 residues. Trimming pared 3 bases from V and 3 bases from J, leaving 12 bases between. CDR1 and CDR2 (germline): MGHRA, YSYEKL. CDR3 sequence reads: CASSHALIVYEQYF. CDR3 DNA: TGCGCCAGCAGCCACGCACTAATAGTCTACGAGCAGTACTTC.

This chain connects TRBV5-6 to TRBJ2-7; 11 bases are shared with TRBD1. The germline CDR1 and CDR2 sequences are SGHDT and YYEEEE. J gave up 3 bases and V 3 bases, and 5 bases lay outside the gene matches. The CDR3 totals 15 residues. In nucleotides, the CDR3 is TGTGCCAGCAGCTGGGAGGGACAGGGGGGCTACGAGCAGTACTTC. It is translated as CASSWEGQGGYEQYF.

The rearrangement links TRBV5-8 to TRBJ1-6; no firm D call. Trimming removed 4 bases at V and 2 bases at J, with 16 bases between. The germline gives CDR1 SGHTS, CDR2 YDEGEE. The CDR3 consists of 17 residues. The CDR3: CASSADFAGTYNSPLHF. The CDR3 DNA reads as TGTGCCAGCAGCGCCGACTTTGCCGGGACCTATAATTCACCCCTCCACTTT.

The V and J genes are TRBV27 and TRBJ2-7; 11 positions match TRBD2. J was trimmed by 3 bases and V by 6 bases; bases with no gene match: 7. CDR1 is MNHEY, CDR2 SMNVEV, per germline (reference sequence). The CDR3 runs 15 residues. CDR3 in amino acids: CASRETSGDLYEQYF. CDR3 nucleotide sequence: TGTGCCAGCAGAGAGACTAGCGGGGACCTCTACGAGCAGTACTTC.

This sequence joins TRBV4-2 and TRBJ2-2; 10 bases line up with TRBD1. Per the germline V gene, CDR1 is LGHNA and CDR2 is YNFKEQ. The junction had 7 bases not matched to a gene; V was cut back by 4 bases and J by 5 bases. The CDR3 has 16 residues. CDR3 amino acids: CASSLGQGQGTGELFF. CDR3 nucleotides: TGTGCCAGCAGCCTGGGACAGGGGCAGGGAACCGGGGAGCTGTTTTTT.

The rearrangement joins TRBV5-4 to TRBJ2-2, with D tentatively TRBD1 (6 bases). V was cut by 1 base and J by 1 base, with 14 bases left in between. The CDR3 covers 17 residues. The germline V gene has CDR1 SGHNT and CDR2 YYREEE (reference sequence). CDR3 amino acids: CASSLSQGRMNTGELFF. CDR3 in DNA: TGTGCCAGCAGCTTGTCGCAGGGGCGCATGAACACCGGGGAGCTGTTTTTT.

V usage is TRBV2 and J usage is TRBJ2-7; D is unclear. The germline CDR1 and CDR2 sequences are SNHLY and FYNNEI. V was pared by 6 bases and J by 4 bases, with 10 bases between. This CDR3 is built from 12 residues. For the CDR3, the DNA is TGTGCCAGCAGCCAGCAGACTTACGAGCAGTACTTC. It codes for CASSQQTYEQYF. The full variable domain, with the rest looked up from reference TRBV2 and TRBJ2-7, is EPEVTQTPSHQVTQMGQEVILRCVPISNHLYFYWYRQILGQKVEFLVSFYNNEISEKSEIFDDQFSVERPDGSNFTLKIRSTKLEDSAMYFCASSQQTYEQYFGPGTRLTVT.

The chain is built from TRBV2 and TRBJ1-3, with TRBD1 as a possible D gene (5 bases). Germline V gene sequence: CDR1 SNHLY, CDR2 FYNNEI. V was cut by 4 bases and J by 1 base, with 8 bases left in between. This CDR3 spans 14 amino acids. CDR3 bases: TGTGCCAGCAGTGCAGACAGATCTGGAAACACCATATATTTT. Translating gives CASSADRSGNTIYF.

The chain links TRBV19 to TRBJ1-5; 9 bases fit TRBD1. The germline V gene encodes CDR1 LNHDA and CDR2 SQIVND (reference sequence). V shed 3 bases, J shed 5 bases, and the junction held 5 bases outside the gene matches. This CDR3 comprises 15 residues. The CDR3 DNA sequence: TGTGCCAGTAGTATGGTGGACAGGGGCGATCAGCCCCAGCATTTT. This translates into CASSMVDRGDQPQHF.

The V and J genes are TRBV4-1 and TRBJ2-7; D unresolved. From germline, CDR1 is MGHRA and CDR2 YSYEKL. V was trimmed by 1 base and J by 6 bases, leaving 13 bases between them. The length of the CDR3 is 14 residues. CDR3 amino acids: CASSQALEPGEQYF. DNA of the CDR3: TGCGCCAGCAGCCAAGCCCTAGAACCGGGCGAGCAGTACTTC.

The chain links TRBV6-1 to TRBJ2-7; D possibly corresponds to TRBD2 (6 bases). The CDR3 is 13 amino acids. Trimming stripped 1 base from V and 6 bases from J, with 10 bases between. Germline CDR1 is MNHNS and CDR2 is SASEGT. CDR3 DNA: TGTGCCAGCAGTGAAGGAGGAGGGGTCGAGCAGTACTTC. Protein product: CASSEGGGVEQYF.

The chain combines TRBV28 with TRBJ2-7; D is undetermined. The CDR3 contains 13 residues. V lost 1 base and J lost 6, with 10 bases in between. Germline assignment: CDR1 MDHEN and CDR2 SYDVKM. CDR3 DNA: TGTGCCAGCAGTTTATATCCAGGCAGCGAGCAGTACTTC. This encodes CASSLYPGSEQYF.

The chain links TRBV7-2 to TRBJ2-7; 9 bases are a match to TRBD1. The germline gives CDR1 SGHTA, CDR2 FQGNSA. Trimming cost V 5 bases and J 6 bases; bases outside gene matches: 11. The CDR3 consists of 15 residues. The CDR3 spells CASSPNRGLEIEQYF. As DNA, the CDR3 is TGTGCCAGCAGCCCCAACAGGGGGCTTGAGATCGAGCAGTACTTC.

J is TRBJ2-7 and V is TRBV4-2, with 7 bases lining up with TRBD1. The CDR3 is 17 amino acids. Per the germline V gene, CDR1 is LGHNA and CDR2 is YNFKEQ. With V trimmed by 2 bases and J by 6 bases, 16 bases remained unmatched. CDR3 residues: CASSQRLGTEIGTEQYF. CDR3 in DNA: TGTGCCAGCAGCCAAAGACTCGGGACAGAGATAGGAACCGAGCAGTACTTC.

This chain uses TRBV28 with TRBJ2-7; tentative D call: TRBD1 (5 bases). CDR3 length equals 15 residues. Germline CDR1 reads MDHEN; CDR2 reads SYDVKM. The V end was cut by 7 bases, the J end by 0 bases, with 16 bases between. The CDR3 sequence is CASTGAQGRSYEQYF. CDR3 DNA: TGTGCCAGCACAGGTGCGCAGGGCCGCTCCTACGAGCAGTACTTC. Using reference TRBV28 and TRBJ2-7 for the parts outside the CDR3, the full variable domain is DVKVTQSSRYLVKRTGEKVFLECVQDMDHENMFWYRQDPGLGLRLIYFSYDVKMKEKGDIPEGYSVSREKKERFSLILESASTNQTSMYLCASTGAQGRSYEQYFGPGTRLTVT.

The chain is built from TRBV14 and TRBJ2-5, with 9 positions matching TRBD1. Germline CDR1 is SGHDN and CDR2 is FVKESK. The CDR3 loop spans 15 amino acids. The V and J ends lost 2 bases and 4 bases, in that order; junction bases with no gene match: 5. The CDR3 loop is CASSQHRGQGETQYF. The DNA for the CDR3 is TGTGCCAGCAGCCAACACAGGGGGCAGGGAGAGACCCAGTACTTC.

The chain employs TRBV9 and TRBJ2-5; the D gene is possibly TRBD2 (5 bases). Trimming left V 4 bases short and J 2 bases short, with 15 bases between. Germline CDR1 reads SGDLS; CDR2 reads YYNGEE. This CDR3 contains 15 residues. In DNA form, the CDR3 reads TGTGCCAGCAGCCCCTCCGGCAGGAGGCAAGAGACCCAGTACTTC. Translation: CASSPSGRRQETQYF.

The chain has TRBV2 and TRBJ2-2; D gene ambiguous. The V end lost 4 bases, the J end lost 0 bases, and 9 bases lay between the germline ends. The CDR3 sequence is 15 residues long. The germline CDR1 and CDR2 sequences are SNHLY and FYNNEI. CDR3 residues: CASSGAKSNTGELFF. In nucleotides, the CDR3 is TGTGCCAGCAGTGGGGCAAAGTCGAACACCGGGGAGCTGTTTTTT.

The rearrangement uses TRBV6-5 and TRBJ1-3; no firm D call. CDR1 is MNHEY, CDR2 SVGAGI, per germline. The CDR3 is 14 amino acids. The V and J ends lost 7 bases and 3 bases respectively, with 13 bases between them. CDR3 region: CASTDSARGNTIYF. The CDR3 nucleotides read TGTGCCAGCACTGATAGTGCCCGTGGAAACACCATATATTTT.

This clone was recorded once. V and J are TRBV5-6 and TRBJ2-7; D call uncertain. Germline CDR1 SGHDT, CDR2 YYEEEE. The CDR3 extends over 14 amino acids. The V gene lost 4 bases and the J gene lost 4 bases, with 15 bases spanning the gap. CDR3 region: CASSITEAQYEQYF. DNA of the CDR3: TGTGCCAGCAGCATTACAGAAGCTCAATACGAGCAGTACTTC.

J is TRBJ2-7 and V is TRBV4-1; 9 bases are shared with TRBD1. Germline assignment: CDR1 MGHRA and CDR2 YSYEKL. The junction had 3 bases not matched to a gene; V was cut back by 5 bases and J by 1 base. The length of the CDR3 is 14 residues. CDR3 bases: TGCGCCAGCAGCTCAGGACAGGGGTCCTACGAGCAGTACTTC. This encodes CASSSGQGSYEQYF.

The genes are TRBV7-9 and TRBJ2-5; 12 nucleotides line up with TRBD1. The ends lost 4 bases at V and 4 bases at J; junction bases unmatched: 7. The germline gives CDR1 SEHNR, CDR2 FQNEAQ (reference sequence). The CDR3 sequence is 16 residues long. CDR3 residues: CASSSPGQGAIETQYF. The CDR3 nucleotides read TGTGCCAGCAGCTCACCGGGACAGGGGGCTATAGAGACCCAGTACTTC.

This clone showed up just once. The chain uses TRBV9 and TRBJ1-1, with TRBD1 matching over 8 bases. Trimming cost V 4 bases and J 4 bases; bases outside gene matches: 9. CDR1 and CDR2 (germline): SGDLS, YYNGEE. The CDR3 consists of 15 residues. The CDR3 DNA sequence: TGTGCCAGCAGCCCCCCCCCAGGGGGCTTCACTGAAGCTTTCTTT. This gives the protein CASSPPPGGFTEAFF. The full variable domain, with the rest looked up from reference TRBV9 and TRBJ1-1, is DSGVTQTPKHLITATGQRVTLRCSPRSGDLSVYWYQQSLDQGLQFLIQYYNGEERAKGNILERFSAQQFPDLHSELNLSSLELGDSALYFCASSPPPGGFTEAFFGQGTRLTVV.

The chain couples TRBV29-1 to TRBJ2-1, with 10 bases that match TRBD2. Per germline, CDR1 SQVTM and CDR2 ANQGSEA. The CDR3 length is 12 residues. With V trimmed by 3 bases and J by 15 bases, 8 bases remained unmatched. The CDR3 DNA follows: TGCAGCGTTGAGCTGGCTAGCGGGGGCGGGTTCTTC. Its protein product is CSVELASGGGFF.

J is TRBJ2-5 and V is TRBV27; tentative D call: TRBD2 (6 bases). CDR1 and CDR2 from the germline V gene are MNHEY and SMNVEV (reference sequence). This CDR3 contains 14 residues. Trimming stripped 4 bases from V and 5 bases from J, with 14 bases between. The CDR3 coding sequence is TGTGCCAGCAGTTCCCCGGGACTCTCGGAGACCCAGTACTTC. It yields the protein CASSSPGLSETQYF.